This section outlines one T cell receptor beta chain sequence together with its context. Its antigen is not known. This CDR3 contains 17 residues. With 2 bases removed from V and 3 bases from J, the gap between germline ends came to 14 bases. CDR1 is SGHTA and CDR2 is FQGTGA in the germline V gene. This sample was included in a study of T cells in Graves' hyperthyroidism and ophthalmopathy. Amplification yielded TCR beta CDR3 regions, with RNA transcripts as the source. The primer set for the first-round RT-PCR of the TCR CDR3 was HTBI. From the multiplex PCR reads, TCRdb called clonotypes with MiXCR, one entry per CDR3 protein. Here the sample spans 250,000 to 300,000 distinct CDR3 sequences, roughly 13% being singletons. Findings of the study overall: Blood also carried most thyroid clonotypes expanded above 0.001.

Input material: blood. The receptor was isolated from a woman aged 40 to 49 with Graves' hyperthyroidism. The chain couples TRBV7-3 to TRBJ2-6; D might be TRBD1 (5 bases). The CDR3 sequence: CASSLGSRGGGANVLTF. CDR3 nucleotide sequence: TGTGCCAGCAGCTTAGGGTCAAGGGGCGGTGGGGCCAACGTCCTGACTTTC.